This entry concerns a single T cell receptor (beta chain). This sample is part of a study of T cell changes during pregnancy in multiple sclerosis. Measured with immunoSEQ multiplex PCR; TCRdb has only the in-frame clones, and not every one. The table shows fewer than 40,000 clones, with 90% occurring only once. The source is a female donor with multiple sclerosis, enrolled in a pregnancy study. The sample was CD8+ T cells from peripheral blood mononuclear cells, taken after pregnancy.

This CDR3 is CASSMTGSTYEQYF. The CDR3 nucleotides read TGTGCCAGTAGTATGACAGGGAGCACCTACGAGCAGTACTTC. The chain employs TRBV19 and TRBJ2-7, with 7 positions matching TRBD1. This CDR3 comprises 14 residues. The ends lost 3 bases at V and 2 bases at J; junction bases unmatched: 4. The V gene's germline CDR1 is LNHDA and CDR2 SQIVND (reference sequence).